This entry lists 27 T cell receptor beta chains sequenced from one sample in a study of CD8 T cells in Susac syndrome. An amount of RNA that ranged from 0.5 to 1 ug was reverse transcribed with random hexamers. Via MiXCR, TCRdb re-called the immunoSEQ multiplex PCR reads, giving one row per CDR3 protein. The table shows roughly 80,000 distinct CDR3 sequences, with around 94% occurring only once. The sample comprised CD8+ T cells from PBMCs. The receptors were gathered from a human donor in good health.

The chain joins TRBV29-1 to TRBJ2-1, with D possibly being TRBD1 or TRBD2 (6 bases each). The CDR3 contains 16 residues. Germline V gene lookup returns CDR1 SQVTM and CDR2 ANQGSEA. The germline V and J ends were trimmed by 4 bases and 9 bases, with 25 bases remaining between them. The CDR3 DNA reads TGCAGCGTTGGGGGGGCGGACACTGGACTCACGGGTGAGCAGTTCTTC. Protein sequence: CSVGGADTGLTGEQFF.

The chain links TRBV27 to TRBJ2-4; maybe TRBD1 (6 bases). Trimming cost V 5 bases and J 0 bases, with 11 bases left between them. The CDR3 covers 15 residues. The germline V gene has CDR1 MNHEY and CDR2 SMNVEV (reference sequence). The CDR3 bases are TGTGCCAGCAGTCAGAACAGGGTAGCCAAAAACATTCAGTACTTC. Translating it yields CASSQNRVAKNIQYF.

The V call is TRBV9, the J call TRBJ2-7, with D maybe TRBD1 (5 bases). CDR3 length: 14 amino acids. Germline V gene lookup returns CDR1 SGDLS and CDR2 YYNGEE. Trimming removed 0 bases at V and 0 bases at J, with 7 bases between. The CDR3 nucleotides are TGTGCCAGCAGCGTAGGACAGAGCTCCTACGAGCAGTACTTC. Translation: CASSVGQSSYEQYF.

The gene calls are TRBV27 and TRBJ1-2; maybe TRBD1 (6 bases). Trimming removed 3 bases at V and 8 bases at J, with 13 bases between. This CDR3 has 13 residues. The germline V gene encodes CDR1 MNHEY and CDR2 SMNVEV (reference sequence). CDR3 in DNA: TGTGCCAGCAGTTTGGGGGGGCTGGGCGGCTACACCTTC. Translating gives CASSLGGLGGYTF.

The genes are TRBV27 and TRBJ2-1; 7 bases match TRBD2. Germline CDR1 and CDR2: MNHEY and SMNVEV (reference sequence). The trim removed 8 bases at V and 0 bases at J, leaving 4 bases unmatched. The CDR3 totals 14 residues. CDR3 sequence reads: CASGLAGSYNEQFF. The CDR3 DNA reads as TGTGCCAGCGGCTTAGCGGGCTCCTACAATGAGCAGTTCTTC.

The chain is built from TRBV20-1 and TRBJ2-7, with TRBD1 matching over 10 bases. V lost 2 bases to trimming and J lost 5 bases; unmatched junction nucleotides: 6. Germline CDR1 is DFQATT and CDR2 is SNEGSKA (reference sequence). The CDR3 has 14 residues. CDR3 bases: TGCAGTGCTAGAAGCGGGACAGGGGATAACGAGCAGTACGTC. It translates to CSARSGTGDNEQYV.

V gene TRBV9 combines with J gene TRBJ1-1, with D unclear. Trimming pared 4 bases from V and 4 bases from J, leaving 11 bases between. The CDR3 sequence is 13 residues long. Germline CDR1 is SGDLS and CDR2 is YYNGEE. The CDR3 reads CASSLDGSTEAFF. For the CDR3, the DNA is TGTGCCAGCAGCCTGGACGGGTCCACTGAAGCTTTCTTT.

The chain joins TRBV4-3 to TRBJ2-3, with 9 bases that match TRBD2. V lost 0 bases to trimming and J lost 8 bases; unmatched junction nucleotides: 12. The CDR3 runs 17 residues. Germline-derived CDR1 and CDR2 are LGHNA and YSLEER. The CDR3 DNA is TGCGCCAGCAGCCAAGATTCCAGTAGCGGGGGTGATGTTACGCAGTATTTT. Its protein is CASSQDSSSGGDVTQYF.

The gene calls are TRBV27 and TRBJ2-3; 13 bases line up with TRBD2. CDR1 is MNHEY and CDR2 is SMNVEV in the germline V gene (reference sequence). This CDR3 contains 18 residues. Unmatched junction bases numbered 9, after V lost 5 bases and J lost 1 base. Written as DNA, the CDR3 is TGTGCCAGCAGTACCGGGACTAGCGGGATAGGGGGCACAGATACGCAGTATTTT. As protein: CASSTGTSGIGGTDTQYF.

The V gene is TRBV29-1, the J gene TRBJ2-4; TRBD1 matches 11 bases. This CDR3 comprises 17 residues. With 4 bases clipped from V and 8 bases from J, the junction kept 16 bases outside the gene matches. The germline gives CDR1 SQVTM, CDR2 ANQGSEA. The CDR3 is CSVASRLGQGAWDIQYF. DNA of the CDR3: TGCAGCGTTGCTAGTCGGTTAGGACAGGGGGCATGGGACATTCAGTACTTC. Together with reference TRBV29-1 and TRBJ2-4, the CDR3 gives the full variable domain: SAVISQKPSRDICQRGTSLTIQCQVDSQVTMMFWYRQQPGQSLTLIATANQGSEATYESGFVIDKFPISRPNLTFSTLTVSNMSPEDSSIYLCSVASRLGQGAWDIQYFGAGTRLSVL.

The chain joins TRBV7-9 to TRBJ2-2, with D possibly being TRBD2 (5 bases). Germline loops: CDR1 SEHNR, CDR2 FQNEAQ (reference sequence). V was clipped by 5 bases and J by 4 bases, with 14 bases between them. The CDR3 runs to 15 residues. CDR3 nucleotide sequence: TGTGCCAGCAGCACCCCCGGTGGGAGCACCGGGGAGCTGTTTTTT. This sequence encodes CASSTPGGSTGELFF.

This chain links TRBV27 with TRBJ2-1; D might be TRBD1 (7 bases). V was trimmed by 10 bases and J by 5 bases, leaving 18 bases between them. The CDR3 is 14 amino acids. Germline V gene sequence: CDR1 MNHEY, CDR2 SMNVEV (reference sequence). The CDR3 DNA is TGTGCCACCCGGGACGCGGGACAGCACAATGAGCAGTTCTTC. Protein product: CATRDAGQHNEQFF.

This sequence joins TRBV19 and TRBJ2-1, with 9 bases identical to TRBD2. The J segment lost 7 bases and the V segment lost 5 bases, leaving 9 bases of the junction unmatched. CDR1 and CDR2 (germline): LNHDA, SQIVND (reference sequence). This CDR3 spans 15 amino acids. CDR3: CASSSGTSWTNEQFF. CDR3 sequence (DNA): TGTGCCAGTAGTTCCGGGACTAGCTGGACGAATGAGCAGTTCTTC.

The rearrangement links TRBV19 to TRBJ2-1; the match to TRBD1 covers 7 bases. Per germline, CDR1 LNHDA and CDR2 SQIVND (reference sequence). The J segment lost 4 bases and the V segment lost 7 bases, leaving 7 bases of the junction unmatched. The CDR3 covers 14 residues. CDR3 amino acids: CASTPETGYNEQFF. The CDR3 nucleotides are TGTGCCAGTACCCCAGAGACAGGGTACAATGAGCAGTTCTTC.

V and J are TRBV5-6 and TRBJ1-1; unclear D gene. CDR3 length equals 11 residues. The V end was cut by 0 bases, the J end by 8 bases, with 5 bases between. The germline gives CDR1 SGHDT, CDR2 YYEEEE. This CDR3 reads CASSLGREAFF. The CDR3 DNA follows: TGTGCCAGCAGCTTGGGCCGGGAAGCTTTCTTT.

The CDR3 DNA follows: TGTGCCAGCAGCTTAAGGCGGGTTGAGCAGTTCTTC. It encodes CASSLRRVEQFF. The gene calls are TRBV11-2 and TRBJ2-1; D possibly corresponds to TRBD2 (5 bases). The CDR3 is 12 residues long. The V gene's germline CDR1 is SGHAT and CDR2 FQNNGV. The germline V and J ends were trimmed by 2 bases and 9 bases, with 8 bases remaining between them.

The chain joins TRBV12-3 or TRBV12-4 to TRBJ1-5; weak D call: TRBD1 (5 bases). V shed 3 bases and J shed 0 bases, with 6 bases lying between them. This CDR3 has 14 amino acids. CDR3 sequence: CASSLQGSNQPQHF. DNA of the CDR3: TGTGCCAGCAGTTTGCAGGGTAGCAATCAGCCCCAGCATTTT.

The rearrangement uses TRBV27 and TRBJ2-1; 10 bases are shared with TRBD1. The junction had 3 bases not matched to a gene; V was cut back by 6 bases and J by 7 bases. The CDR3 runs 13 residues. The germline CDR1 and CDR2 sequences are MNHEY and SMNVEV (reference sequence). Here the CDR3 DNA reads TGTGCCAGCAGCTGGACAGGGGGAAATGAGCAGTTCTTC. Translating it yields CASSWTGGNEQFF.

The CDR3 reads CASSLYTGINNEQFF. CDR3 sequence (DNA): TGCGCCAGCAGCCTTTACACCGGGATAAACAATGAGCAGTTCTTC. The J gene is TRBJ2-1, the V gene TRBV5-1, with a weak D call TRBD2 (5 bases). Trimming shortened V by 4 bases and J by 5 bases, and 16 bases separated the two germline ends. The CDR3 loop spans 15 amino acids. In germline, CDR1 is SGHRS, CDR2 YFSETQ.

The chain employs TRBV11-2 and TRBJ2-7; D may be TRBD1 (7 bases). Trimming pared 0 bases from V and 3 bases from J, leaving 18 bases between. The CDR3 length is 17 residues. CDR1 and CDR2 from the germline V gene are SGHAT and FQNNGV. The CDR3 is CASSLDLWGDSHYEQYF. The CDR3, as DNA: TGTGCCAGCAGCTTAGATCTATGGGGGGACAGCCACTACGAGCAGTACTTC.

This chain joins TRBV27 and TRBJ2-7; no clear D. This CDR3 comprises 14 residues. V lost 2 bases and J lost 4, with 12 bases in between. Germline loops: CDR1 MNHEY, CDR2 SMNVEV (reference sequence). The CDR3 loop reads CASSLGQGYYEQYF. CDR3 DNA sequence: TGTGCCAGCAGTTTAGGCCAAGGGTATTACGAGCAGTACTTC.

The chain carries TRBV12-3 or TRBV12-4 and TRBJ2-5, with D perhaps matching TRBD2 (5 bases). Trimming cost V 1 base and J 10 bases, with 10 bases left between them. This CDR3 has 12 residues. CDR3 bases: TGTGCCAGCAGTTTAGGCGGCCGGGACCAGTACTTC. Its translation: CASSLGGRDQYF.

The CDR3 bases are TGTGCCACCCAAGAACTGAAGGGGTCCTACGAGCAGTACTTC. Amino acids: CATQELKGSYEQYF. This chain connects TRBV15 to TRBJ2-7, with D perhaps matching TRBD1 (5 bases). V was shortened by 8 bases and J by 1 base, with 15 bases between the two germline ends. The CDR3 contains 14 residues. From germline, CDR1 is LNHNV and CDR2 YYDKDF (reference sequence).

The rearrangement links TRBV12-3 or TRBV12-4 to TRBJ2-5; D uncertain. The V end lost 7 bases, the J end lost 4 bases, and 16 bases lay between the germline ends. The CDR3 spans 14 residues. The CDR3 bases are TGTGCCAGCACGCCTCACAGCTCCGGAGAGACCCAGTACTTC. Translated: CASTPHSSGETQYF.

The chain combines TRBV2 with TRBJ1-6; the D is unclear. There are 17 residues in the CDR3. Deletions cut 2 bases from V and 0 bases from J, with 11 bases between. Germline loops: CDR1 SNHLY, CDR2 FYNNEI. CDR3 sequence: CASSEWAPSSYNSPLHF. Written as DNA, the CDR3 is TGTGCCAGCAGTGAATGGGCACCGAGCTCCTATAATTCACCCCTCCACTTT.

The chain uses TRBV29-1 and TRBJ2-1, with 11 bases aligning to TRBD1. Germline V CDR1 and CDR2: SQVTM, ANQGSEA. The CDR3 is 14 residues long. The trim removed 6 bases at V and 8 bases at J, leaving 9 bases unmatched. The CDR3 spells CSVPGQGALDEQFF. CDR3 bases: TGCAGCGTCCCAGGACAGGGGGCGCTTGATGAGCAGTTCTTC.

The rearrangement uses TRBV18 and TRBJ2-7; the match to TRBD1 covers 8 bases. Per the germline V gene, CDR1 is KGHSH and CDR2 is LQKENI. V shed 6 bases and J 3 bases; nucleotides not matched to a gene: 7. This CDR3 spans 14 amino acids. The DNA of the CDR3 is TGTGCCAGCTCCCCCGGGACAGGCAACTACGAGCAGTACGTC. This sequence encodes CASSPGTGNYEQYV.